A single sample is the source of the 25 T cell receptor beta chains below, sequenced in a study of cytomegalovirus exposure and HLA in healthy donors. Researchers ran the PCR with 60 Vbeta and 13 Jbeta primers. Using immunoSEQ multiplex PCR, the repertoire was profiled, and TCRdb retains in-frame clones only, with some absent. The sample includes 100,000 to 150,000 clones, 70% to 75% of them seen just once. Sequencing was carried out using PBMCs. All receptors derive from a woman in her thirties or forties in good health and CMV-seropositive.

Here the CDR3 reads CASSYRQGSSGNTIYF. The CDR3 DNA sequence: TGTGCCAGCAGTTACCGACAGGGTTCTTCTGGAAACACCATATATTTT. The chain employs TRBV6-6 and TRBJ1-3, with 7 bases matching TRBD1. Trimming cost V 2 bases and J 1 base; bases outside gene matches: 5. The CDR3 is made up of 16 amino acids. The germline gives CDR1 MNHNY, CDR2 SVGAGI (reference sequence).

V usage is TRBV5-1 and J usage is TRBJ1-4; D is unclear. Trimming shortened V by 2 bases and J by 0 bases, and 5 bases separated the two germline ends. Germline-derived CDR1 and CDR2 are SGHRS and YFSETQ. CDR3 size: 14 residues. The CDR3 DNA follows: TGCGCCAGCAGCTTACAGTCAACTAATGAAAAACTGTTTTTT. Translating gives CASSLQSTNEKLFF.

V and J are TRBV4-3 and TRBJ1-2; the D is unclear. V was shortened by 1 base and J by 4 bases, with 7 bases between the two germline ends. The CDR3 loop spans 13 amino acids. CDR1 is LGHNA and CDR2 is YSLEER in the germline V gene. The CDR3 DNA reads TGCGCCAGCAGCCAAGTTTCAGGCTATGGCTACACCTTC. This encodes CASSQVSGYGYTF.

The chain carries TRBV7-2 and TRBJ1-6; D gene ambiguous. The CDR3 has 17 amino acids. Trimming left V 5 bases short and J 3 bases short, with 17 bases between. In germline, CDR1 is SGHTA, CDR2 FQGNSA. Here the CDR3 reads CASSRTPQVNYNSPLHF. The CDR3 DNA sequence: TGTGCCAGCAGCCGAACCCCCCAGGTGAACTATAATTCACCCCTCCACTTT.

The gene calls are TRBV7-2 and TRBJ2-7; 13 bases line up with TRBD2. V was clipped by 3 bases and J by 0 bases; unmatched bases: 2. The germline V gene has CDR1 SGHTA and CDR2 FQGNSA. The CDR3 has 16 amino acids. The CDR3 DNA reads TGTGCCAGCAGCTTGCGGACTAGCGGGAGCTCCTACGAGCAGTACTTC. Protein sequence: CASSLRTSGSSYEQYF.

This clone has only one observation. The chain carries TRBV7-8 and TRBJ2-3, with 10 bases aligning to TRBD2. The V gene end was trimmed by 6 bases and the J gene end by 4 bases; junction bases not matched to a gene: 4. The CDR3 length is 14 residues. Germline CDR1 SGHVS, CDR2 FQNEAQ. The CDR3 reads CASSEREGADTQYF. Written as DNA, the CDR3 is TGTGCCAGCAGTGAGCGGGAGGGAGCAGATACGCAGTATTTT. The complete variable domain, with remaining parts taken from reference TRBV7-8 and TRBJ2-3, reads GAGVSQSPRYKVAKRGQDVALRCDPISGHVSLFWYQQALGQGPEFLTYFQNEAQLDKSGLPSDRFFAERPEGSVSTLKIQRTQQEDSAVYLCASSEREGADTQYFGPGTRLTVL.

Here the CDR3 DNA reads TGTGCCTGGAGTGCTATGGACAGGAACAATCAGCCCCAGCATTTT. This translates into CAWSAMDRNNQPQHF. The genes are TRBV30 and TRBJ1-5, with 7 bases fitting TRBD1. The CDR3 is 15 amino acids. Germline assignment: CDR1 GTSNPN and CDR2 SVGIG (reference sequence). V was pared by 1 base and J by 3 bases, with 6 bases of the junction left unmatched.

This chain joins TRBV19 and TRBJ1-1, with D tentatively TRBD1 (5 bases). This CDR3 is 13 amino acids long. Germline lookup yields CDR1 LNHDA and CDR2 SQIVND (reference sequence). Trimming left V 2 bases short and J 6 bases short, with 10 bases between. CDR3 bases: TGTGCCAGTAGTATATCGGGGGTCCCTGAAGCTTTCTTT. It codes for CASSISGVPEAFF.

The chain carries TRBV19 and TRBJ2-3; D might be TRBD1 (5 bases). The CDR3 runs 16 residues. CDR1 is LNHDA and CDR2 is SQIVND in the germline V gene (reference sequence). V gave up 7 bases and J gave up 4 bases, with 21 bases separating them. Here the CDR3 DNA reads TGTGCCAGTACCCCGACGCGGACATTGGTGGCAGATACGCAGTATTTT. It translates to CASTPTRTLVADTQYF. The variable domain in full, completed from reference TRBV19 and TRBJ2-3, reads DGGITQSPKYLFRKEGQNVTLSCEQNLNHDAMYWYRQDPGQGLRLIYYSQIVNDFQKGDIAEGYSVSREKKESFPLTVTSAQKNPTAFYLCASTPTRTLVADTQYFGPGTRLTVL.

CDR3 residues: CASSQDTAASFGNTIYF. CDR3 bases: TGTGCCAGCAGCCAAGATACCGCAGCGTCCTTCGGAAACACCATATATTTT. The rearrangement uses TRBV14 and TRBJ1-3; no clear D gene. The CDR3 totals 17 residues. V dropped 0 bases and J dropped 4 bases, with 16 bases sitting between them. Germline CDR1 is SGHDN and CDR2 is FVKESK.

Comment on this clone: The junction departs from germline at one end; a sequencing error may be responsible. V gene TRBV27 combines with J gene TRBJ2-7, with TRBD1 identical over 10 bases. Germline CDR1 MNHEY, CDR2 SMNVEV (reference sequence). The CDR3 loop spans 15 amino acids. The CDR3 protein is CASRFGQGDDFSLFF. The CDR3 DNA is TGTGCCAGCAGGTTCGGACAGGGGGACGATTTTTCACTCTTCTTC.

This clone has more than one count but fewer than ten. J is TRBJ2-1 and V is TRBV27; D unclear. CDR1 is MNHEY and CDR2 is SMNVEV in the germline V gene (reference sequence). This CDR3 comprises 13 residues. Trimming pared 6 bases from V and 3 bases from J, leaving 9 bases between. This CDR3 reads CASRLQLYNEQFF. CDR3 DNA sequence: TGTGCCAGCAGACTACAACTCTACAATGAGCAGTTCTTC.

The J gene is TRBJ2-1, the V gene TRBV9; TRBD2 aligns across 7 bases. This CDR3 comprises 19 residues. After removal of 1 base from V and 3 bases from J, the junction contained 16 bases not matched to a gene. Germline assignment: CDR1 SGDLS and CDR2 YYNGEE. The CDR3 DNA reads as TGTGCCAGCAGCGTAAGACCAACGCCGGGACTAAAAGACTACAATGAGCAGTTCTTC. Translating it yields CASSVRPTPGLKDYNEQFF. Full variable domain (missing parts from reference TRBV9 and TRBJ2-1): DSGVTQTPKHLITATGQRVTLRCSPRSGDLSVYWYQQSLDQGLQFLIQYYNGEERAKGNILERFSAQQFPDLHSELNLSSLELGDSALYFCASSVRPTPGLKDYNEQFFGPGTRLTVL.

The rearrangement joins TRBV7-2 to TRBJ2-7; possible D gene TRBD2, 5 bases. The CDR3 sequence is 15 residues long. The germline gives CDR1 SGHTA, CDR2 FQGNSA. V dropped 5 bases and J dropped 4 bases, with 18 bases sitting between them. In DNA, the CDR3 is TGTGCCAGCAGCCGAGTCCCTGCCGGGGATTACGAGCAGTACTTC. Translated, it gives CASSRVPAGDYEQYF.

This clone was observed a handful of times. This chain connects TRBV7-9 to TRBJ2-3; TRBD2 agrees at 10 bases. The V segment lost 3 bases and the J segment 3 bases; nucleotides outside the gene matches: 6. Germline CDR1 reads SEHNR; CDR2 reads FQNEAQ (reference sequence). This CDR3 is built from 16 residues. CDR3 protein: CASSFPAGGLTDTQYF. The CDR3, as DNA: TGTGCCAGCAGCTTTCCAGCGGGAGGGCTTACAGATACGCAGTATTTT. Full variable domain (outside the CDR3, taken from reference TRBV7-9 and TRBJ2-3): DTGVSQNPRHKITKRGQNVTFRCDPISEHNRLYWYRQTLGQGPEFLTYFQNEAQLEKSRLLSDRFSAERPKGSFSTLEIQRTEQGDSAMYLCASSFPAGGLTDTQYFGPGTRLTVL.

This chain links TRBV10-3 with TRBJ2-1; 7 positions match TRBD1. The CDR3 runs 14 residues. V trimming: 0 bases; J trimming: 8 bases; junction bases outside the gene matches: 4. CDR1 and CDR2 (germline): ENHRY, SYGVKD. CDR3 sequence (DNA): TGTGCCATCAGTGAGTCTGAAGGGGGCTATGAGCAGTTCTTC. This gives the protein CAISESEGGYEQFF.

This rearrangement joins TRBV6-6 to TRBJ1-5, with D perhaps matching TRBD1 (5 bases). CDR1 and CDR2 (germline): MNHNY, SVGAGI (reference sequence). The V and J ends lost 6 bases and 0 bases respectively, with 6 bases between them. This CDR3 is 13 amino acids long. CDR3 nucleotides: TGTGCCAGCAGGACAGATAGCAATCAGCCCCAGCATTTT. Encoded protein: CASRTDSNQPQHF.

This chain links TRBV11-2 with TRBJ2-7; D call uncertain. The CDR3 has 13 residues. In germline, CDR1 is SGHAT, CDR2 FQNNGV. V dropped 5 bases and J dropped 3 bases, with 11 bases sitting between them. CDR3 in amino acids: CASSRVRNYEQYF. CDR3 nucleotides: TGTGCCAGCAGCCGGGTAAGGAACTACGAGCAGTACTTC.

V gene TRBV6-5 combines with J gene TRBJ1-1, with 7 bases fitting TRBD1. Germline CDR1 is MNHEY and CDR2 is SVGAGI. The V segment lost 8 bases and the J segment 5 bases; nucleotides outside the gene matches: 8. The CDR3 has 13 amino acids. The CDR3 here is CASEKGARTEAFF. The CDR3 DNA reads TGTGCCAGCGAAAAGGGGGCCCGGACTGAAGCTTTCTTT.

The rearrangement links TRBV7-9 to TRBJ2-5; a weak D match, TRBD2 (5 bases). V shed 2 bases and J shed 9 bases, with 13 bases lying between them. This CDR3 spans 13 amino acids. CDR1 is SEHNR, CDR2 FQNEAQ, per germline (reference sequence). CDR3 in amino acids: CASSLLEGEAQYF. The CDR3 DNA is TGTGCCAGCAGCTTACTTGAGGGTGAGGCCCAGTACTTC.

The chain couples TRBV4-2 to TRBJ2-7; 8 positions match TRBD2. The CDR3 totals 15 residues. In germline, CDR1 is LGHNA, CDR2 YNFKEQ. The trim removed 4 bases at V and 1 base at J, leaving 6 bases unmatched. CDR3 region: CASSLGGAESYEQYF. CDR3 bases: TGTGCCAGCAGCCTCGGGGGGGCCGAATCCTACGAGCAGTACTTC.

This chain joins TRBV28 and TRBJ2-5, with 8 bases lining up with TRBD1. Trimming took 2 bases from V and 3 from J; bases not matched to a gene: 5. Germline lookup yields CDR1 MDHEN and CDR2 SYDVKM. The CDR3 loop spans 15 amino acids. CDR3 DNA: TGTGCCAGCAGTTTAAACGGACAGGGAGAAGAGACCCAGTACTTC. This translates into CASSLNGQGEETQYF.

The chain couples TRBV7-9 to TRBJ1-4; TRBD1 matches at 10 bases. After removal of 5 bases from V and 8 bases from J, the junction contained 8 bases not matched to a gene. Germline V gives CDR1 SEHNR, CDR2 FQNEAQ (reference sequence). The CDR3 sequence is 15 residues long. The CDR3 spells CASSPRRTGGEKLFF. CDR3 in DNA: TGTGCCAGCAGCCCAAGAAGGACAGGGGGGGAAAAACTGTTTTTT.

V usage is TRBV6-5 and J usage is TRBJ1-3, with a possible D match to TRBD1 (5 bases). Per germline, CDR1 MNHEY and CDR2 SVGAGI. The V gene lost 0 bases and the J gene lost 1 base, with 10 bases spanning the gap. CDR3 size: 16 residues. The CDR3 sequence: CASSYSAGGSGNTIYF. The CDR3 DNA reads as TGTGCCAGCAGTTACTCTGCCGGGGGATCTGGAAACACCATATATTTT.

This clone has a handful of counts. The chain links TRBV29-1 to TRBJ1-6, with 7 bases that match TRBD1. Germline V gene data show CDR1 as SQVTM and CDR2 as ANQGSEA. Losses at the gene ends were 5 bases for V and 7 bases for J; bases not matched to a gene: 5. This CDR3 is built from 13 residues. The CDR3 here is CSVRQGMNSPLHF. The CDR3 region has the DNA TGCAGCGTTCGACAGGGTATGAATTCACCCCTCCACTTT.